This entry features one T cell receptor (beta chain) sequence. The sample is drawn from a study of T cell changes during pregnancy in multiple sclerosis. Here immunoSEQ multiplex PCR was the method, and the copy in TCRdb shows in-frame clones only, minus some. This repertoire shows over 20,000 clones, over 75% found once; its top ten account for more than 7.5%. CDR3 size: 18 residues. Trimming removed 4 bases from V and 2 bases from J, with 24 bases in between. Germline loops: CDR1 ENHRY, CDR2 SYGVKD. The chain couples TRBV10-3 to TRBJ2-7; TRBD2 is a possible D gene (6 bases). The receptor was isolated from a female donor with multiple sclerosis, enrolled in a pregnancy study. The sequencing here drew on CD8+ T cells from peripheral blood mononuclear cells, taken after pregnancy. Written as DNA, the CDR3 is TGTGCCATCAGTGCGGCTATGGGGGGTGGGCAGAACACCTACGAGCAGTACTTC. Its protein product is CAISAAMGGGQNTYEQYF.